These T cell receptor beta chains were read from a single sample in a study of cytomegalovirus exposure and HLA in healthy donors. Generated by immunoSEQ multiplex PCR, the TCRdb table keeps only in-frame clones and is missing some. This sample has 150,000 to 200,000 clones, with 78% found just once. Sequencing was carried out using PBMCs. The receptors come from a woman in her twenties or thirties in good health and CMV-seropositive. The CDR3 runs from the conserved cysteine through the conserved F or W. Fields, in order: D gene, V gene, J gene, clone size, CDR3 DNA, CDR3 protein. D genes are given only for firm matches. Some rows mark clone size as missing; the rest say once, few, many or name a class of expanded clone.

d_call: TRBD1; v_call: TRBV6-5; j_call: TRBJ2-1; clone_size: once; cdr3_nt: TGTGCCAGCAAGACAGGGGACGCCGGCGATGAGCAGTTCTTC; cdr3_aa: CASKTGDAGDEQFF
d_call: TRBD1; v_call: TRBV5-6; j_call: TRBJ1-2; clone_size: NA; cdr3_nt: TGTGCCAGCAGTCGGTGGGAACAGGGGCCCCTCACTAACTATGGCTACACCTTC; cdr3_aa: CASSRWEQGPLTNYGYTF
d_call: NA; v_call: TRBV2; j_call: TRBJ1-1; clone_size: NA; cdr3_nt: TGTGCCAGGTCAGCAGGATCGAACACTGAAGCTTTCTTT; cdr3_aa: CARSAGSNTEAFF
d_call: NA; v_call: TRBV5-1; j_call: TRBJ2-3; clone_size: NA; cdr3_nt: TGCGCCAGCAGCCCCGGAGGGGGCACAGATACGCAGTATTTT; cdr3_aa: CASSPGGGTDTQYF
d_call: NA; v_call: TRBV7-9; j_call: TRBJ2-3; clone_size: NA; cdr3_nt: TGTGCCAGCACTAAACCCCAGGGGATCACAGATACGCAGTATTTT; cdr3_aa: CASTKPQGITDTQYF
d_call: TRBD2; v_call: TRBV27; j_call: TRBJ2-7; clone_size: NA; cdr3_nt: TGTGCCAGCAGTGCGGGGGGCAGCTACGAGCAGTACTTC; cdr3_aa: CASSAGGSYEQYF
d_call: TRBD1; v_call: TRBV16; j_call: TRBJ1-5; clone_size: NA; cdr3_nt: TGTGCCAGCAGCCAGAGAGGGGGCGGGCGGTTTGGCAATCAGCCCCAGCATTTT; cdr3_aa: CASSQRGGGRFGNQPQHF
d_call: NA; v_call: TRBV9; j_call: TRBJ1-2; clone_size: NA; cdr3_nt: TGTGCCAGCAGCGCTGGGGGCGCCGGTGGCTACACCTTC; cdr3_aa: CASSAGGAGGYTF
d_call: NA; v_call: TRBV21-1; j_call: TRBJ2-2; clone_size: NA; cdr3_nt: TGTGCCAGCAGCAAAGGGACAGATCCGAACACCGGGGAGCTGTTTTTT; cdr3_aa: CASSKGTDPNTGELFF
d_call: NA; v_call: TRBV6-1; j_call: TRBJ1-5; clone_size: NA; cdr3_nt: TGTGCCAGCAGTTTGGGGGGGGCAGGCAATCAGCCCCAGCATTTT; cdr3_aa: CASSLGGAGNQPQHF
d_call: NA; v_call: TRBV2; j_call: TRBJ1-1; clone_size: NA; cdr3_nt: TGTGCCAGCAGTGAAGCGCTTCAGGGTACTGAAGCTTTCTTT; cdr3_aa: CASSEALQGTEAFF
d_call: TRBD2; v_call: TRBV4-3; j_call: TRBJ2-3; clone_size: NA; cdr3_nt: TGCGCCAGCAGCCAAGATGCGGGACTAGCGGGGGGGCGCGCAGATACGCAGTATTTT; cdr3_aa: CASSQDAGLAGGRADTQYF
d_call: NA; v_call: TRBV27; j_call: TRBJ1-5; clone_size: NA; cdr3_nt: TGTGCCAGCAGTTTCCCCGGGCAGCCCCAGCATTTT; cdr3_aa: CASSFPGQPQHF
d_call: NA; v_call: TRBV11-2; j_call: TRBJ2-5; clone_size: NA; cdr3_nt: TGTGCCAGCAGCGGCCGGGACTACCAAGAGACCCAGTACTTC; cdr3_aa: CASSGRDYQETQYF
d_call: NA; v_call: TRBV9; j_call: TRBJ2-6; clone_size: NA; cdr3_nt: TGTGCCAGCTGGGCAGCGGTTGGGAACGTCCTGACTTTC; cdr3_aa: CASWAAVGNVLTF
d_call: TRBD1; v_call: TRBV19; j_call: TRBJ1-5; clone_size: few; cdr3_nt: TGTGCCAGTAGTTCACAGGGGACCTTCTATAGCAATCAGCCCCAGCATTTT; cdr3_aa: CASSSQGTFYSNQPQHF
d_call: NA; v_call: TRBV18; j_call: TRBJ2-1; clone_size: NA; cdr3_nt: TGTGCCAGCTCCCCGGGGGACGGGAACAATGAGCAGTTCTTC; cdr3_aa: CASSPGDGNNEQFF
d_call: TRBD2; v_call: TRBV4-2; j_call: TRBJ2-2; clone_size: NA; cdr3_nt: TGTGCCAGCAGCCAAGCGGCGGGAGGGTCGGGGGAGCTGTTTTTT; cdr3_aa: CASSQAAGGSGELFF
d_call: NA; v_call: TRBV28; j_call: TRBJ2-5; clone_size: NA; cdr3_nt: TGTGCCAGCAGTCCTAGCGCAATCCAAGAGACCCAGTACTTC; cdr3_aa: CASSPSAIQETQYF
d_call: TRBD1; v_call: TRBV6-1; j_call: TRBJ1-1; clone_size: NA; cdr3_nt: TGTGCCAGCAGTGAAGCCCGCGACAGGGTCTACGGCGCTTTCTTT; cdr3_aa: CASSEARDRVYGAFF
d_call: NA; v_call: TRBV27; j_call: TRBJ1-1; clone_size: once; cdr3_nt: TGTGCCAGCAGTGGGGGCCTTAAGACGGTGAACACTGAAGCTTTCTTT; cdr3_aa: CASSGGLKTVNTEAFF
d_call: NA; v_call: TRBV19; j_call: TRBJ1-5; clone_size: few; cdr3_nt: TGTGCCAGTAGTATCCCCTTCCCCAATCAGCCCCAGCATTTT; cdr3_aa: CASSIPFPNQPQHF
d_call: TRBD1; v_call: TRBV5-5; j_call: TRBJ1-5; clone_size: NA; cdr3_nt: TGTGCCAGCAGCCTTGGGGACAGGGAGCAGCCCCAGCATTTT; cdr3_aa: CASSLGDREQPQHF
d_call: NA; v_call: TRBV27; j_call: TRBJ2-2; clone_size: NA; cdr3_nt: TGTGCCAGCAGAACAGGGTCAAACACCGGGGAGCTGTTTTTT; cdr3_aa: CASRTGSNTGELFF
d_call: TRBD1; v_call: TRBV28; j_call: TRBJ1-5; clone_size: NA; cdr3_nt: TGTGCCAGCAAAACAGGGGGCGGTCAGCCCCAGCATTTT; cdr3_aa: CASKTGGGQPQHF
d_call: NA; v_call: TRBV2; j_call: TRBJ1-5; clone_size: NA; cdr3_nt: TGTGCCAGCAGGGGGCAGGGGAATGGAAATCAGCCCCAGCATTTT; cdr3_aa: CASRGQGNGNQPQHF
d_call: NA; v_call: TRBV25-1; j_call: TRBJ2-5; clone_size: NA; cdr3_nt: TGTGCCAGCAGGCCTCAGGGTGGGGAGACCCAGTACTTC; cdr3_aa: CASRPQGGETQYF
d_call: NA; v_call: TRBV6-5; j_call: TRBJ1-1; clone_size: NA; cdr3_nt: TGTGCCAGCAGTGAAATTTTGACAGAAGCTTTCTTT; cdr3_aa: CASSEILTEAFF
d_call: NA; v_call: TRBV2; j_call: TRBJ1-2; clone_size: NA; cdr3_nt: TGTGCCAGCCCCAGAAGGGAGGGAGGCTATGGCTACACCTTC; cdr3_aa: CASPRREGGYGYTF
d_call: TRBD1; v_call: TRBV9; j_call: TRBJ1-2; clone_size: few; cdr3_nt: TGTGCCAGCAGCGTACAGGGGGAAGGAGGCTACACCTTC; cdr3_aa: CASSVQGEGGYTF
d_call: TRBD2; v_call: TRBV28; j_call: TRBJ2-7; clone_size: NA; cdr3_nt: TGTGCCAGCATTAGCCCTCTAGCGGGAATGGTCGAGCAGTACTTC; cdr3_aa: CASISPLAGMVEQYF
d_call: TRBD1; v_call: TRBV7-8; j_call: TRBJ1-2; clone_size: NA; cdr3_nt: TGTGCCAGCAGCTTGATCCGGACAGGGGACTATGGCTACACCTTC; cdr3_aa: CASSLIRTGDYGYTF
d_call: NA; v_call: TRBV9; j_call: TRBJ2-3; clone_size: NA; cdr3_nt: TGTGCCAGCAGCGTAACCAGCGACGACACAGATACGCAGTATTTT; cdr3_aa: CASSVTSDDTDTQYF
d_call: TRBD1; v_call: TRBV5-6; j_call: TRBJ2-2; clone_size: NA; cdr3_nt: TGTGCCAGCAGCAAGGGGACAGGGTCCGGGGAGCTGTTTTTT; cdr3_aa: CASSKGTGSGELFF
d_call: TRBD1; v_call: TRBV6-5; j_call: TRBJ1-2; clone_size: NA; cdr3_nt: TGTGCCAGCAGCGGCCCGGGGACAGGGAAGGGCTACACCTTC; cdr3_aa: CASSGPGTGKGYTF
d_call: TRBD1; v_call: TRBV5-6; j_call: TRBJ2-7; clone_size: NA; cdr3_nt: TGTGCCAGCAGCTACCTAGACAGGGAATTTGGCGAGCAGTACTTC; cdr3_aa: CASSYLDREFGEQYF
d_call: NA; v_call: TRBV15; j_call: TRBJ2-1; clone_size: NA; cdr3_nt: TGTGCCACCAGCAGGGGCGGGGCCTACAATGAGCAGTTCTTC; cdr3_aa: CATSRGGAYNEQFF
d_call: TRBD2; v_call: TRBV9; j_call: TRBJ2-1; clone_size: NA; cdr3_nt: TGTGCCAGCAGCGTAGAGGCGGGGGTCCCCAATGAGCAGTTCTTC; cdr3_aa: CASSVEAGVPNEQFF
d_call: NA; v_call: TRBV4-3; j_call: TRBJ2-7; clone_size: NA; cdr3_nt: TGCGCCAGCAGCCAAGTTTCAGGCAGCGGTGAGCAGTACTTC; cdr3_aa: CASSQVSGSGEQYF
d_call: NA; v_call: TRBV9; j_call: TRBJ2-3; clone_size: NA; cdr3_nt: TGTGCCAGCAGGAGGAGAACCACAGATACGCAGTATTTT; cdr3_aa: CASRRRTTDTQYF
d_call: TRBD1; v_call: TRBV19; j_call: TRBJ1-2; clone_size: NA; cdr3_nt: TGTGCCAGTGAAGACAGGGGGCGGGCCTATGGCTACACCTTC; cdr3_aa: CASEDRGRAYGYTF
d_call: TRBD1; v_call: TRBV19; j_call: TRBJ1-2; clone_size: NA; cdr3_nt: TGTGCCAGTAGTACCCTCCCAGGGGGAAATGGCTACACCTTC; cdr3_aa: CASSTLPGGNGYTF
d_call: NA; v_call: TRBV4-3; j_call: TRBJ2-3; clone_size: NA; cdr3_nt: TGCGCCAGCAGCCAAGATCCCCTAGATACGCAGTATTTT; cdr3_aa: CASSQDPLDTQYF
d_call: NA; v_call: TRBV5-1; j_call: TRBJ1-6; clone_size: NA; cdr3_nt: TGCGCCAGCAGCCTGACAGCTAGCTCCTATAATTCACCCCTCCACTTT; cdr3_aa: CASSLTASSYNSPLHF
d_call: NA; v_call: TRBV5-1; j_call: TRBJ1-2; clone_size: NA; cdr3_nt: TGCGCCAGCAGCACGACAGAATACTATGGCTACACCTTC; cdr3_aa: CASSTTEYYGYTF
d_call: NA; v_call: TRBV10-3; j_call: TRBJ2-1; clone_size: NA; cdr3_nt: TGTGCCATCAATGGCCCCTCAATCGATGAGCAGTTCTTC; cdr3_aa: CAINGPSIDEQFF
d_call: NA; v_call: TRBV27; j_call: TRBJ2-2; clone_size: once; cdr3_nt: TGTGCCAGCAGTAGAGCCCTGCAAGGGGAGCTGTTTTTT; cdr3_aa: CASSRALQGELFF
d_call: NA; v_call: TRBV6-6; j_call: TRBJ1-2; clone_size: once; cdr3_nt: TGTGCCAGCAGACAGGGCGACGGCTACACCTTC; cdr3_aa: CASRQGDGYTF
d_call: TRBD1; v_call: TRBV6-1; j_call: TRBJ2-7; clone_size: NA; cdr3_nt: TGTGCCAGCAGTGTGACCACCGGGACAGGGATCTACGAGCAGTACTTC; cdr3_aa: CASSVTTGTGIYEQYF
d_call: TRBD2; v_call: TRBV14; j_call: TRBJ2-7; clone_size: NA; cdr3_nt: TGTGCCAGCAGCCAAGATCCAGCGGGGAACTACGAGCAGTACTTC; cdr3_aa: CASSQDPAGNYEQYF